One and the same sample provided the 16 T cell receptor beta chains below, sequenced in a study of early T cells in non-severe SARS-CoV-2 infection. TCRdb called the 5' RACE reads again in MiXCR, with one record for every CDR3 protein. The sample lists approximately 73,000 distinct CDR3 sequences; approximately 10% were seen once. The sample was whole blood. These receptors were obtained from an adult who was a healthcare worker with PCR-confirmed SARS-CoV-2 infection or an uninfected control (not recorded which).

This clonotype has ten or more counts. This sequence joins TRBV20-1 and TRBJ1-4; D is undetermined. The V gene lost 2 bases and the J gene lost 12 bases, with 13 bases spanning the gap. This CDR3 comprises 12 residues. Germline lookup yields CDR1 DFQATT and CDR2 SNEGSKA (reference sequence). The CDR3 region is CSARPPRLELFF. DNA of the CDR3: TGCAGTGCTAGACCCCCAAGGCTAGAACTGTTTTTT.

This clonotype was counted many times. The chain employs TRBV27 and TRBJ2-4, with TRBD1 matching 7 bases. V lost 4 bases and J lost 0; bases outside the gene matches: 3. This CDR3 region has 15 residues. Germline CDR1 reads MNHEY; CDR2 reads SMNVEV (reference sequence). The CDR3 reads CASSSQGVAKNIQYF. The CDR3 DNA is TGTGCCAGCAGTTCCCAGGGGGTAGCCAAAAACATTCAGTACTTC.

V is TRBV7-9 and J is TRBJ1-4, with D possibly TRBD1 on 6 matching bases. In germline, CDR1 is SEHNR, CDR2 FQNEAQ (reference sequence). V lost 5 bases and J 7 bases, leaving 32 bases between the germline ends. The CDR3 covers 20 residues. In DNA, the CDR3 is TGTGCCAGCAGCAACTTCCCTGGAGGGGACCCGGGGGCGTCAAGTGAAAAACTGTTTTTT. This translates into CASSNFPGGDPGASSEKLFF.

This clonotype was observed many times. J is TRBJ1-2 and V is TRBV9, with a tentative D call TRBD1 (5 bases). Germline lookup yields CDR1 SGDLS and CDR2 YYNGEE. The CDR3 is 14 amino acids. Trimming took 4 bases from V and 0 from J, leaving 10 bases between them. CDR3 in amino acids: CASSPQTANYGYTF. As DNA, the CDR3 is TGTGCCAGCAGCCCCCAGACAGCTAACTATGGCTACACCTTC.

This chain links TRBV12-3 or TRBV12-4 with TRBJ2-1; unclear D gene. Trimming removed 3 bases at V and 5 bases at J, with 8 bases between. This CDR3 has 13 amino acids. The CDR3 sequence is CASSFGRDNEQFF. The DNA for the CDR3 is TGTGCCAGCAGTTTCGGCAGAGACAATGAGCAGTTCTTC.

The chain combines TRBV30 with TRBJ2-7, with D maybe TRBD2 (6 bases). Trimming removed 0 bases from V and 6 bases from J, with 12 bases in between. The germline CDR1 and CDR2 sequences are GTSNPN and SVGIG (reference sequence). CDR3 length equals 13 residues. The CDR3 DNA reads TGTGCCTGGAGTGTACTAGCCCAGGGCGAGCAGTACTTC. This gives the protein CAWSVLAQGEQYF.

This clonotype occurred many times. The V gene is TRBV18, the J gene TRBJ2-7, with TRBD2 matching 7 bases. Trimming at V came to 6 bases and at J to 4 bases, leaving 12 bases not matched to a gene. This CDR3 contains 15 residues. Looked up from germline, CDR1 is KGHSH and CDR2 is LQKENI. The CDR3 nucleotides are TGTGCCAGCTCCCCAACTGGGGGGGATCGGTACGAGCAGTACTTC. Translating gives CASSPTGGDRYEQYF.

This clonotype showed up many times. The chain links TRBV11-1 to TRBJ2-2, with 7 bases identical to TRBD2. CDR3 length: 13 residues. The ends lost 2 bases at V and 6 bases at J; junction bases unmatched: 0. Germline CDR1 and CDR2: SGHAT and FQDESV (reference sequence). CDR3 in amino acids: CASSLSGAGELFF. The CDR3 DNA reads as TGTGCCAGCAGCTTAAGCGGGGCCGGGGAGCTGTTTTTT.

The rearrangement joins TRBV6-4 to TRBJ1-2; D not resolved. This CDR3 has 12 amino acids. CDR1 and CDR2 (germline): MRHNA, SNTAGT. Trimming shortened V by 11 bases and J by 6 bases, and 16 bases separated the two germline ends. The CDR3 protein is CALSGRQDGYTF. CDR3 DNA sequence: TGTGCCCTCAGTGGTAGGCAGGATGGCTACACCTTC.

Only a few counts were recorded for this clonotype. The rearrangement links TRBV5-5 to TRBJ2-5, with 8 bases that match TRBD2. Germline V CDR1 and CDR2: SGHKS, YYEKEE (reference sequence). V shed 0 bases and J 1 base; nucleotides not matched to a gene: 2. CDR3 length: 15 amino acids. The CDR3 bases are TGTGCCAGCAGCTTGGGCGGGGGGACCCAAGAGACCCAGTACTTC. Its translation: CASSLGGGTQETQYF.

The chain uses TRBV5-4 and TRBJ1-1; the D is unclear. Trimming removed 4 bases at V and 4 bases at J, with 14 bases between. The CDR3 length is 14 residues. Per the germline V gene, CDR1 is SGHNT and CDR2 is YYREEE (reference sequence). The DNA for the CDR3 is TGTGCCAGCAGCCCAACGCTTCAAGCCACTGAAGCTTTCTTT. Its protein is CASSPTLQATEAFF.

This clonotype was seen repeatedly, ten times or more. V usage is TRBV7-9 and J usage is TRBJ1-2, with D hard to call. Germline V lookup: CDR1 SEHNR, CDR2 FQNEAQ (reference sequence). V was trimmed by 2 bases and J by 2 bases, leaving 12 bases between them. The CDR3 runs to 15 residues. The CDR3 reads CASSLIEVTNYGYTF. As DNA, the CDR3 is TGTGCCAGCAGCTTAATAGAGGTCACCAACTATGGCTACACCTTC.

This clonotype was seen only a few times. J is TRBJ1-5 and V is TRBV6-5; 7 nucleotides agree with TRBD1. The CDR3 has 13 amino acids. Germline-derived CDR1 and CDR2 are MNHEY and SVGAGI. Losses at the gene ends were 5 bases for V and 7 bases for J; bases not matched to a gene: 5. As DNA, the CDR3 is TGTGCCAGCAGTCCGACAGGGTGGCAGCCCCAGCATTTT. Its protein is CASSPTGWQPQHF.

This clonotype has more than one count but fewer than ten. CDR3 sequence (DNA): TGTGCCAGCAGTCAAAGCGGGGCCAGCTCCTACAATGAGCAGTTCTTC. Amino acids: CASSQSGASSYNEQFF. The gene calls are TRBV6-5 and TRBJ2-1; 7 positions match TRBD2. The CDR3 runs 16 residues. Per the germline V gene, CDR1 is MNHEY and CDR2 is SVGAGI. Germline trimming cut 5 bases from V and 0 bases from J; bases unmatched to any gene: 7.

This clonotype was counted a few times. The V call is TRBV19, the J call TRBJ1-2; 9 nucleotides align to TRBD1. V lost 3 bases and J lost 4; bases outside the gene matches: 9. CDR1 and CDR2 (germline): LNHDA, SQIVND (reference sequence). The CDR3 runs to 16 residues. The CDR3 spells CASSMDGTGILYGYTF. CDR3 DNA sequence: TGTGCCAGTAGTATGGACGGGACAGGGATTCTCTATGGCTACACCTTC.

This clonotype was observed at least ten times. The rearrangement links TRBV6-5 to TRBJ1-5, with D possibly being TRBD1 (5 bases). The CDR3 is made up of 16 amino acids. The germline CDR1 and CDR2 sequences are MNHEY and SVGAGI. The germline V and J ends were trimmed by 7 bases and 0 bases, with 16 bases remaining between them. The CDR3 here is CASTPDEQDSNQPQHF. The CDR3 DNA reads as TGTGCCAGCACCCCGGACGAACAGGATAGCAATCAGCCCCAGCATTTT.